This paragraph covers one T cell receptor (beta chain) sequence. This entry comes from a study of T cell responses to AZD1222 COVID-19 vaccine. The V gene's germline CDR1 is LGHDT and CDR2 YNNKEL (reference sequence). J gave up 4 bases and V 4 bases, and 5 bases lay outside the gene matches. The CDR3 covers 16 residues. Here immunoSEQ multiplex PCR was the method, and the copy in TCRdb shows in-frame clones only, minus some. The sample records some 130,000 clones, approximately 83% being singletons. The origin of this receptor is an adult in good health. The J gene is TRBJ2-1, the V gene TRBV3-1 (or the pseudogene TRBV3-2); TRBD2 matches at 12 bases. Sequences were derived from peripheral blood, sampled on day 0 of AZD1222 vaccination. The CDR3 protein is CASSPPLAGGYNEQFF. Here the CDR3 DNA reads TGTGCCAGCAGCCCCCCCCTAGCGGGGGGGTACAATGAGCAGTTCTTC.